The next 15 T cell receptor beta chains were all read from a single sample in a study of neurological immune-mediated disorders. MiXCR, applied by TCRdb to the 5' RACE reads, yields one record per CDR3 protein. The table includes approximately 66,000 distinct CDR3 sequences, 3.4% detected once. The sample consisted of PBMCs. The receptors were sampled from a man aged 40-50 years with multiple sclerosis.

In its sample, this clonotype was seen many times. This chain joins TRBV20-1 and TRBJ2-2; 11 bases line up with TRBD2. The CDR3 has 17 residues. Trimming at V came to 3 bases and at J to 2 bases, leaving 8 bases not matched to a gene. CDR1 and CDR2 from the germline V gene are DFQATT and SNEGSKA (reference sequence). CDR3 residues: CSASHVTSGSNTGELFF. In DNA form, the CDR3 reads TGCAGTGCTAGCCATGTAACTAGCGGGAGTAACACCGGGGAGCTGTTTTTT.

This clonotype was found many times. The CDR3 region is CASSSSSWVGEQYF. The DNA of the CDR3 is TGCGCCAGCAGCTCTTCTTCCTGGGTGGGCGAGCAGTACTTC. The V and J genes are TRBV5-1 and TRBJ2-7, with D uncertain. The CDR3 runs to 14 residues. The V end lost 3 bases, the J end lost 6 bases, and 16 bases lay between the germline ends. Germline CDR1 and CDR2: SGHRS and YFSETQ.

This clonotype has at least ten counts. The rearrangement uses TRBV5-1 and TRBJ2-5, with a tentative D call TRBD1 (5 bases). Trimming took 1 base from V and 7 from J, leaving 11 bases between them. The CDR3 is made up of 13 amino acids. In germline, CDR1 is SGHRS, CDR2 YFSETQ. Written as DNA, the CDR3 is TGCGCCAGCAGCTTGCAGGGTGAAGGGACCCAGTACTTC. Its protein product is CASSLQGEGTQYF.

This clonotype was counted at least ten times. This rearrangement joins TRBV5-1 to TRBJ2-3, with TRBD2 matching over 7 bases. CDR3 size: 15 residues. Per the germline V gene, CDR1 is SGHRS and CDR2 is YFSETQ. V lost 2 bases and J lost 4; bases outside the gene matches: 7. CDR3 sequence (DNA): TGCGCCAGCAGCTTTCAAGCGGGGCAGGCAGATACGCAGTATTTT. Translation: CASSFQAGQADTQYF.

At least ten counts were recorded for this clonotype. The chain has TRBV5-5 and TRBJ1-3; D is unresolved. The CDR3 is made up of 16 amino acids. The V gene lost 6 bases and the J gene lost 2 bases, with 18 bases spanning the gap. Germline V gives CDR1 SGHKS, CDR2 YYEKEE (reference sequence). The chain's CDR3 is CASTFGEGPAGNTIYF. Written as DNA, the CDR3 is TGTGCCAGCACCTTTGGGGAGGGTCCTGCTGGAAACACCATATATTTT.

The table lists this clonotype with many counts. The chain carries TRBV12-3 or TRBV12-4 and TRBJ1-2, with a possible D match to TRBD1 (5 bases). The CDR3 covers 13 residues. V was pared by 0 bases and J by 3 bases, with 5 bases between. CDR3 loop: CASSLARDYGYTF. The DNA of the CDR3 is TGTGCCAGCAGTTTAGCCAGGGACTATGGCTACACCTTC.

The table lists this clonotype with many counts. DNA of the CDR3: TGCGCCAGCAGCTATGACAGTACCACTGAAGCTTTCTTT. Translating gives CASSYDSTTEAFF. This sequence joins TRBV5-1 and TRBJ1-1; tentative D call: TRBD1 (5 bases). Between the trimmed V and J ends, which lost 3 bases and 4 bases, there was a span of 10 bases. Germline CDR1 is SGHRS and CDR2 is YFSETQ. This CDR3 has 13 amino acids.

This clonotype occurred many times. The chain uses TRBV7-9 and TRBJ2-5, with 7 bases that match TRBD2. CDR3 length equals 16 residues. Looked up from germline, CDR1 is SEHNR and CDR2 is FQNEAQ (reference sequence). V lost 4 bases to trimming and J lost 4 bases; unmatched junction nucleotides: 12. Here the CDR3 reads CASSSTSVPRGETQYF. The CDR3 region has the DNA TGTGCCAGCAGCTCCACTAGCGTCCCGAGGGGAGAGACCCAGTACTTC.

The chain employs TRBV10-3 and TRBJ1-1, with TRBD1 matching over 8 bases. V shed 11 bases, J shed 6 bases, and the junction held 11 bases outside the gene matches. Germline CDR1 and CDR2: ENHRY and SYGVKD. CDR3 length: 13 residues. The CDR3 sequence: CAYAGGAGAEAFF. CDR3 DNA sequence: TGTGCCTACGCAGGGGGCGCGGGGGCTGAAGCTTTCTTT.

This clonotype was recorded at least ten times. The chain uses TRBV5-1 and TRBJ2-1, with a tentative D call TRBD2 (8 bases). From germline, CDR1 is SGHRS and CDR2 YFSETQ. CDR3 length: 16 amino acids. V gave up 4 bases and J gave up 8 bases, with 22 bases separating them. The CDR3 DNA reads as TGCGCCAGCAGCCCCCAGGGGGGCGGGAGGACGGATGAGCAGTTCTTC. Residues: CASSPQGGGRTDEQFF. Combining the CDR3 with reference TRBV5-1 and TRBJ2-1 gives the whole variable domain KAGVTQTPRYLIKTRGQQVTLSCSPISGHRSVSWYQQTPGQGLQFLFEYFSETQRNKGNFPGRFSGRQFSNSRSEMNVSTLELGDSALYLCASSPQGGGRTDEQFFGPGTRLTVL.

This clonotype was detected many times. The chain recombines TRBV5-1 with TRBJ1-1; no firm D call. The V gene's germline CDR1 is SGHRS and CDR2 YFSETQ. With 0 bases removed from V and 0 bases from J, the gap between germline ends came to 9 bases. This CDR3 contains 15 residues. CDR3 protein: CASSLDGSVNTEAFF. CDR3 sequence (DNA): TGCGCCAGCAGCTTGGACGGAAGCGTGAACACTGAAGCTTTCTTT.

As to this clonotype: A much larger clone is a single base away; this may be a read error. The rearrangement links TRBV7-8 to TRBJ2-4; no reliable D call. This CDR3 comprises 12 residues. The germline V gene has CDR1 SGHVS and CDR2 FQNEAQ. This chain's CDR3 is CDSSLAKNIQYF. The CDR3 bases are TGTGACAGCAGCTTAGCCAAAAACATTCAGTACTTC. The full variable domain, completed using reference TRBV7-8 and TRBJ2-4, is GAGVSQSPRYKVAKRGQDVALRCDPISGHVSLFWYQQALGQGPEFLTYFQNEAQLDKSGLPSDRFFAERPEGSVSTLKIQRTQQEDSAVYLCDSSLAKNIQYFGAGTRLSVL.

V is TRBV4-1 and J is TRBJ2-3; D possibly corresponds to TRBD1 (5 bases). The length of the CDR3 is 14 residues. In germline, CDR1 is MGHRA, CDR2 YSYEKL. V dropped 1 base and J dropped 5 bases, with 10 bases sitting between them. The CDR3 DNA follows: TGCGCCAGCAGCCAAGTGGGGCCAATAGATACGCAGTATTTT. Its protein product is CASSQVGPIDTQYF.

In its sample, this clonotype was seen many times. The V and J genes are TRBV3-1 and TRBJ2-7; D ambiguous. CDR1 LGHDT and CDR2 YNNKEL come from the germline V gene (reference sequence). This CDR3 is 12 amino acids long. V was pared by 0 bases and J by 7 bases, with 7 bases between. Here the CDR3 reads CASSQDEREQYF. The DNA for the CDR3 is TGTGCCAGCAGCCAAGATGAAAGAGAGCAGTACTTC.

This clonotype was counted at least ten times. V and J are TRBV10-3 and TRBJ1-1; the D is unclear. In germline, CDR1 is ENHRY, CDR2 SYGVKD. V lost 4 bases, J lost 3 bases, and 9 bases lay in between. This CDR3 has 13 amino acids. CDR3 bases: TGTGCCATCAGTGGTACCCGGGACACTGAAGCTTTCTTT. It codes for CAISGTRDTEAFF.